This T cell receptor beta chain derives from a study of shared clonotypes between healthy human individuals (TCRdb year 2020). A note on the overall study: The cohort included three men and two women between 18 and 49 years of age. To estimate repertoire size and how much clonotypes are shared between individuals, the study performed deep sequencing of blood TCR repertoires from 4 to 6 healthy adults. Between about 0.8 and 9 billion PBMCs per donor were obtained by leukapheresis. To increase sequencing depth and limit assay-specific biases, TCR repertoire library preparation and sequencing were carried out by different laboratories using diverse techniques. For each donor, three plates each were used for CD4 naive and CD4 memory, two plates were used for CD8 naive, and one plate was used for CD8 memory. The paper's findings and limits, for the study overall: Pairwise subsampling led to the expectation that sequencing depth would affect the degree of clonotype sharing among donors. Because the study included only a small number of donors, the genetic and exposure-history diversity represented was limited. Sampling was restricted to blood, and TCR repertoires in tissue are likely to differ from TCR repertoires in blood. When several donors were compared, the shared fraction of clonotypes was 5% to 6.5% for naive CD4, roughly 3.3% for naive CD8, more than 2% for memory CD4, and less than 0.45% for memory CD8. Naive subsets generally had larger estimated clonotype richness than memory subsets did. Incomplete sequencing was indicated by rarefaction of sorted-subset datasets, despite the large sequencing depth. Clonotypes shared by all four sorted-subset donors showed higher generation probabilities than non-shared clonotypes.

Healthy HIV-negative adults with no recently reported acute infections or vaccinations were included as donors. Every donor was a Caucasian adult living in Nashville, Tennessee, USA. CD4+ T cells were enriched through magnetic negative selection, after which naive cells were positively selected on CD45RA and the remaining negative fraction served as the memory subset. After blood collection by leukapheresis, PBMCs were isolated using Ficoll-Histopaque density gradient centrifugation and then cryopreserved in the vapor phase of liquid nitrogen. Purity and quantity of every magnetically sorted T cell population were checked by analytical flow cytometry. Genomic DNA was isolated from every sorted fraction and measured by UV absorbance on a Nanodrop 2000c. Turning to this clone: The specificity of this receptor is unknown. No quality values exist for individual bases; no much larger clone is one base distant. Other DNA sequences in this sample translate to the same CDR3.

Using the deep immunoSEQ assay, multiplex PCR amplified TCR CDR3 regions from genomic DNA. Extracted genomic DNA from each cell subset was spread evenly across all wells of several immunoSEQ 96-well plates, with each plate serving as a replicate. For sorted subsets, roughly 200 ng of genomic DNA, equivalent to around 30,000 T cell genomes, went into each replicate PCR. Purified libraries were quantified with a Qubit 3.0 fluorometer, sized on a Bioanalyzer 2100, and re-quantified with the KAPA Library Quantification kit. Each immunoSEQ 96-well plate was sequenced on its own single-read 150-cycle Illumina NextSeq 550 flow cell. In the paper's pipeline: Because only junctional sequences without quality scores were contained in the immunoSEQ output, filtering matching that applied to full-length reads could not be performed. To assign V/J genes and CDR3, sequences were annotated against IMGT germline references using PyIR, a Python wrapper for IgBLAST v1.9. Reads were removed for weak V/J assignments (E-value above 1e-6), missing CDR3, stop codons, out-of-frame junctions, or ambiguous translated residues. V3J clonotypes were defined by identical inferred V gene, J gene, and CDR3 amino acid sequence. Percentage overlap between repertoires was calculated by dividing the number of shared unique clonotypes by the size of the smaller repertoire. Three approaches were used to assess repertoire richness: RTK rarefaction, the Chao1 estimator, and Recon v2.1 estimates of unobserved clonotypes. Generation probabilities for all TCRbeta clonotypes obtained by the gDNA method from a few donors were computed using OLGA. TCRdb took over this immuneACCESS table, retaining in-frame rearrangements with V and J assigned. Such tables are incomplete; in checked studies, under half of the missing clones stem from an unresolved V gene, and the remainder is unexplained. V and J calls and clone size are those listed in that table; D and trimming were worked out from the DNA. This sample is represented by 850,000 to 1,200,000 clones; under 80% of them were singletons. The ten largest clones capture 1.2% to 1.5% of the sample.

CDR1 SEHNR and CDR2 FQNEAQ are derived from the germline V gene (reference sequence). The germline ends are 14 bases apart after V is trimmed by 5 bases and J by 4 bases. The CDR3 spans 15 residues, from the cysteine through the phenylalanine. Here the CDR3 DNA is all that survives: 45 bases in frame from base 1. Sequencing was done on a sample of memory CD4+ T cells sorted from blood. In light of the paper, this sample's cell subset or site label describes: CD45RA-negative fraction. The sequence came from a man between 18 and 29 years old in good health. The chain uses TRBV7-9 and TRBJ1-4; possibly the D gene is TRBD1, per 6 matching bases. The nucleotide sequence is TGTGCCAGCAGCCTCCGGACAGCCCTTAATGAAAAACTGTTTTTT. This gives the protein CASSLRTALNEKLFF.